Presented here are 31 T cell receptor beta chains from one specimen sequenced in a study of T-cell reconstitution after alpha-beta-depleted transplantation in children. Unique molecular identifiers were incorporated into the prepared TCRbeta library. TCRdb re-analysed the PCR reads in MiXCR, keeping a single row per CDR3 protein. The table records approximately 350,000 distinct CDR3 sequences, 10% of them present only once. The source material was PBMCs from the stem cell graft donor, sampled from the stem cell graft. The source of these receptors is a human donor who donated a stem cell graft to a child with acute lymphoblastic leukemia.

This clonotype was recorded a few times. The limits of the CDR3 on the DNA are not certain, so only TCRdb's listed CDR3 is given. The genes are TRBV7-8 and TRBJ1-2; TRBD1 was called by the table and not checked on the DNA. Counting both end residues, the CDR3 totals 19 amino acids. Germline CDR1 reads SGHVS; CDR2 reads FQNEAQ. CDR3 in amino acids: CASTPLWELGQKDNYGYTF.

The chain carries TRBV12-3 or TRBV12-4 and TRBJ2-1; 7 nucleotides line up with TRBD1. The CDR3 runs 14 residues. Losses at the gene ends were 6 bases for V and 5 bases for J; bases not matched to a gene: 7. The CDR3 DNA is TGTGCCAGCAGCCAGACAGGGTGGAACAATGAGCAGTTCTTC. Protein product: CASSQTGWNNEQFF.

The chain recombines TRBV18 with TRBJ1-5, with TRBD1 identical over 8 bases. The V segment lost 6 bases and the J segment 3 bases; nucleotides outside the gene matches: 7. CDR1 KGHSH and CDR2 LQKENI come from the germline V gene. CDR3 length equals 15 residues. DNA of the CDR3: TGTGCCAGCTCGCAGGGACAGGTAAACAATCAGCCCCAGCATTTT. Protein product: CASSQGQVNNQPQHF.

This clonotype was picked up a small number of times. The chain is built from TRBV7-2 and TRBJ2-5; 10 bases align to TRBD1. The germline gives CDR1 SGHTA, CDR2 FQGNSA. J was trimmed by 5 bases and V by 6 bases; bases with no gene match: 9. The CDR3 runs 15 residues. The CDR3, as DNA: TGTGCCAGCAGAAGACAGGGGGCCGGGGGTGAGACCCAGTACTTC. Protein: CASRRQGAGGETQYF.

This clonotype was seen many times. The rearrangement joins TRBV29-1 to TRBJ2-5; TRBD2 might be the D (5 bases). V was pared by 3 bases and J by 9 bases, with 14 bases between. This CDR3 contains 12 residues. The germline CDR1 and CDR2 sequences are SQVTM and ANQGSEA. The CDR3 nucleotides read TGCAGCGTTGAGAGTGGATCCGGGGCCCAGTACTTC. It yields the protein CSVESGSGAQYF.

As to this clonotype: An end of the junction does not agree with germline; a read error may underlie this. This sequence joins TRBV20-1 and TRBJ1-2, with 8 bases aligning to TRBD1. Germline assignment: CDR1 DFQATT and CDR2 SNEGSKA (reference sequence). The CDR3 is 16 residues long. CDR3 DNA sequence: TGCTGTGCTAGAGTCTGGCTCCCAGGGGGCGCCTATGGCTACACCTTC. It specifies CCARVWLPGGAYGYTF.

This clonotype was seen a handful of times. The CDR3 nucleotides are TGTGCCAGCAGCCATAATTGGACTAGCGGGACTGCCACAGATACGCAGTATTTT. Translated, it gives CASSHNWTSGTATDTQYF. The rearrangement uses TRBV14 and TRBJ2-3; 12 bases fit TRBD2. The CDR3 is made up of 18 amino acids. The V gene end was trimmed by 3 bases and the J gene end by 2 bases; junction bases not matched to a gene: 9. Germline CDR1 reads SGHDN; CDR2 reads FVKESK.

This clonotype was recorded at least ten times. The genes are TRBV5-1 and TRBJ1-6, with D possibly being TRBD1 (6 bases). Per the germline V gene, CDR1 is SGHRS and CDR2 is YFSETQ. V dropped 6 bases and J dropped 0 bases, with 16 bases sitting between them. The CDR3 spans 17 residues. CDR3 nucleotide sequence: TGCGCCAGCACCTCTGGAACAGGGAGCTCCTATAATTCACCCCTCCACTTT. Translating it yields CASTSGTGSSYNSPLHF.

This clonotype has at least ten counts. The chain has TRBV28 and TRBJ1-4, with TRBD1 matching over 9 bases. The CDR3 is 15 amino acids. CDR1 is MDHEN and CDR2 is SYDVKM in the germline V gene. With 4 bases clipped from V and 7 bases from J, the junction kept 7 bases outside the gene matches. CDR3 sequence (DNA): TGTGCCAGCAGTTCGTTGACAGGGGGAGGTGAAAAACTGTTTTTT. Translation: CASSSLTGGGEKLFF.

This clonotype was seen more than once but under ten times. The chain joins TRBV7-6 to TRBJ2-3, with 11 nucleotides matching TRBD2. CDR3 size: 16 residues. Germline lookup yields CDR1 SGHVS and CDR2 FNYEAQ. With V trimmed by 5 bases and J by 3 bases, 7 bases remained unmatched. The CDR3 here is CASSRIAGGRTDTQYF. The CDR3 DNA reads TGTGCCAGCAGCAGGATAGCGGGAGGGCGTACAGATACGCAGTATTTT.

This clonotype was observed many times. V gene TRBV4-1 combines with J gene TRBJ2-5; tentative D call: TRBD1 (6 bases). The V end lost 1 base, the J end lost 7 bases, and 19 bases lay between the germline ends. This CDR3 is built from 16 residues. Germline V lookup: CDR1 MGHRA, CDR2 YSYEKL. In DNA, the CDR3 is TGCGCCAGCAGCCAAGCTCAGGGGAAGGTCCAGGGGACCCAGTACTTC. Amino acid sequence: CASSQAQGKVQGTQYF.

This clonotype was seen at least ten times. J is TRBJ1-1 and V is TRBV7-2, with D possibly being TRBD1 (6 bases). There are 16 residues in the CDR3. Germline V gene data show CDR1 as SGHTA and CDR2 as FQGNSA. V was clipped by 5 bases and J by 0 bases, with 16 bases between them. CDR3 sequence: CASSPFPGHLNTEAFF. The CDR3 DNA is TGTGCCAGCAGCCCCTTCCCGGGACACCTGAACACTGAAGCTTTCTTT.

This clonotype occurred a few times. The V call is TRBV28, the J call TRBJ1-4; D is unclear. Trimming removed 5 bases from V and 5 bases from J, with 24 bases in between. The CDR3 has 18 residues. The germline V gene has CDR1 MDHEN and CDR2 SYDVKM. The CDR3 DNA reads as TGTGCCAGCAGTCTTAGAGCCCACCCCCGGCGAGAGAATGAAAAACTGTTTTTT. Its translation: CASSLRAHPRRENEKLFF. Complete variable domain (other parts from reference TRBV28 and TRBJ1-4): DVKVTQSSRYLVKRTGEKVFLECVQDMDHENMFWYRQDPGLGLRLIYFSYDVKMKEKGDIPEGYSVSREKKERFSLILESASTNQTSMYLCASSLRAHPRRENEKLFFGSGTQLSVL.

The rearrangement uses TRBV11-2 and TRBJ1-5, with D perhaps TRBD1 (6 bases). V gave up 5 bases and J gave up 3 bases, with 14 bases separating them. The CDR3 has 15 amino acids. The germline V gene encodes CDR1 SGHAT and CDR2 FQNNGV. In DNA, the CDR3 is TGTGCCAGCAGCCCCCCGGGGGGGCCCAATCAGCCCCAGCATTTT. As protein: CASSPPGGPNQPQHF.

The genes are TRBV9 and TRBJ1-1; D unresolved. Germline V gene lookup returns CDR1 SGDLS and CDR2 YYNGEE. V lost 3 bases to trimming and J lost 5 bases, with 14 bases between them. The CDR3 is 14 amino acids. Written as DNA, the CDR3 is TGTGCCAGCAGCGAGACATGGGGTGGGACTGAAGCTTTCTTT. It yields the protein CASSETWGGTEAFF.

The rearrangement links TRBV5-1 to TRBJ2-3, with D perhaps matching TRBD2 (6 bases). Trimming removed 1 base from V and 3 bases from J, with 9 bases in between. This CDR3 spans 14 amino acids. CDR1 is SGHRS and CDR2 is YFSETQ in the germline V gene. The DNA for the CDR3 is TGCGCCAGCAGCTTGACGGGGGAAACAGATACGCAGTATTTT. This translates into CASSLTGETDTQYF. Combining the CDR3 with reference TRBV5-1 and TRBJ2-3 gives the whole variable domain KAGVTQTPRYLIKTRGQQVTLSCSPISGHRSVSWYQQTPGQGLQFLFEYFSETQRNKGNFPGRFSGRQFSNSRSEMNVSTLELGDSALYLCASSLTGETDTQYFGPGTRLTVL.

CDR3 loop: CASSAHLSGIGETQYF. The DNA for the CDR3 is TGTGCCAGCAGCGCACACCTAAGCGGGATTGGCGAGACCCAGTACTTC. This chain connects TRBV7-9 to TRBJ2-5; 7 bases fit TRBD2. The V gene end was trimmed by 5 bases and the J gene end by 5 bases; junction bases not matched to a gene: 14. Germline values: CDR1 SEHNR, CDR2 FQNEAQ (reference sequence). This CDR3 is 16 amino acids long. Full variable domain (remainder filled in from reference TRBV7-9 and TRBJ2-5): DTGVSQNPRHKITKRGQNVTFRCDPISEHNRLYWYRQTLGQGPEFLTYFQNEAQLEKSRLLSDRFSAERPKGSFSTLEIQRTEQGDSAMYLCASSAHLSGIGETQYFGPGTRLLVL.

In regard to this clonotype: Given a much more abundant clone one base away, this may be a read error. The chain joins TRBV5-1 to TRBJ2-3; 10 nucleotides agree with TRBD1. With V trimmed by 4 bases and J by 5 bases, 4 bases remained unmatched. From germline, CDR1 is SGHRS and CDR2 YFSETQ. There are 14 residues in the CDR3. The CDR3 sequence is CASSPGQGIDTQYF. DNA of the CDR3: TGCGCCAGCAGCCCGGGACAGGGGATAGATACGCAGTATTTT.

The CDR3 coding sequence is TGTGCCAGCTCACCCACCCACACAGATACGCAGTATTTT. Its translation is CASSPTHTDTQYF. The chain is built from TRBV18 and TRBJ2-3; unclear D gene. V gave up 3 bases and J gave up 2 bases, with 6 bases separating them. The CDR3 loop spans 13 amino acids. Germline values: CDR1 KGHSH, CDR2 LQKENI.

This rearrangement joins TRBV6-2 or TRBV6-3 to TRBJ2-5; 7 nucleotides line up with TRBD2. After removal of 5 bases from V and 9 bases from J, the junction contained 12 bases not matched to a gene. CDR1 is MNHEY, CDR2 SVGEGT, per germline. CDR3 length equals 14 residues. The CDR3, as DNA: TGTGCCAGCAGTCCGACTAGCCGCTTAAAGGCCCAGTACTTC. Protein product: CASSPTSRLKAQYF.

This clonotype was counted a few times. CDR3 residues: CSVAQGHEQYF. The CDR3 DNA follows: TGCAGCGTTGCCCAGGGACACGAGCAGTACTTC. The V and J genes are TRBV29-1 and TRBJ2-7; D may match TRBD1 or TRBD2 (5 bases each). The CDR3 has 11 residues. The V end lost 4 bases, the J end lost 5 bases, and 9 bases lay between the germline ends. Germline assignment: CDR1 SQVTM and CDR2 ANQGSEA.

This clonotype was seen more than once but under ten times. The chain joins TRBV24-1 to TRBJ2-7; D unclear. Germline V gene sequence: CDR1 KGHDR, CDR2 SFDVKD. This CDR3 spans 13 amino acids. V lost 0 bases and J lost 3, with 5 bases in between. CDR3 loop: CATSDLLGYEQYF. As DNA, the CDR3 is TGTGCCACCAGTGATTTGCTGGGCTACGAGCAGTACTTC.

This clonotype was seen a few times. This chain joins TRBV12-3 or TRBV12-4 and TRBJ2-5; TRBD2 matches 8 bases. J lost 3 bases, V lost 3 bases, and 6 bases had no gene match. CDR3 size: 15 residues. The CDR3 is CASSFSSGGKETQYF. CDR3 DNA sequence: TGTGCCAGCAGTTTCTCCAGCGGGGGCAAAGAGACCCAGTACTTC.

This chain links TRBV4-1 with TRBJ2-1; TRBD2 matches 11 bases. CDR1 MGHRA and CDR2 YSYEKL come from the germline V gene. The CDR3 length is 18 residues. V was pared by 0 bases and J by 4 bases, with 8 bases of the junction left unmatched. The DNA for the CDR3 is TGCGCCAGCAGCCAAGATCCCAGACTAGCGGGGCCTTACAATGAGCAGTTCTTC. This sequence encodes CASSQDPRLAGPYNEQFF.

The table lists this clonotype with many counts. V usage is TRBV18 and J usage is TRBJ2-1, with 10 nucleotides matching TRBD2. This CDR3 is 14 amino acids long. The germline gives CDR1 KGHSH, CDR2 LQKENI. Germline trimming cut 3 bases from V and 7 bases from J; bases unmatched to any gene: 3. The CDR3 DNA follows: TGTGCCAGCTCACCGTCTAGCGGGAGAAATGAGCAGTTCTTC. This encodes CASSPSSGRNEQFF.

There are a few counts of this clonotype. The chain joins TRBV7-2 to TRBJ2-1, with 10 positions matching TRBD2. The CDR3 covers 17 residues. Germline V lookup: CDR1 SGHTA, CDR2 FQGNSA. With V trimmed by 3 bases and J by 4 bases, 9 bases remained unmatched. The CDR3 DNA reads TGTGCCAGCAGCTTGCCGCTAGCGGGAGCAGGATACAATGAGCAGTTCTTC. It encodes CASSLPLAGAGYNEQFF.

Only a few counts were recorded for this clonotype. J is TRBJ1-4 and V is TRBV9; D is perhaps TRBD1 (5 bases). The CDR3 length is 15 residues. V gave up 0 bases and J gave up 8 bases, with 14 bases separating them. CDR1 and CDR2 from the germline V gene are SGDLS and YYNGEE. CDR3 region: CASSVAGRATEKLFF. The CDR3 region has the DNA TGTGCCAGCAGCGTAGCCGGCAGGGCTACCGAAAAACTGTTTTTT.

V and J are TRBV27 and TRBJ2-7; TRBD1 aligns across 7 bases. Germline V lookup: CDR1 MNHEY, CDR2 SMNVEV (reference sequence). The CDR3 is made up of 15 amino acids. V gave up 5 bases and J gave up 4 bases; unmatched junction bases: 11. For the CDR3, the DNA is TGTGCCAGCAGTAAGACAGGGCGCCTTACTTACGAGCAGTACTTC. The encoded protein is CASSKTGRLTYEQYF.

This clonotype came up a few times. J is TRBJ1-2 and V is TRBV7-2; D is possibly TRBD1 (5 bases). The germline gives CDR1 SGHTA, CDR2 FQGNSA. V lost 2 bases to trimming and J lost 2 bases, with 12 bases between them. The CDR3 is 15 amino acids. CDR3 sequence reads: CASSLSVQENYGYTF. The CDR3 bases are TGTGCCAGCAGCTTATCGGTACAGGAGAACTATGGCTACACCTTC.

The chain employs TRBV29-1 and TRBJ1-2, with 8 bases matching TRBD1. Germline V gene sequence: CDR1 SQVTM, CDR2 ANQGSEA. The CDR3 is made up of 12 amino acids. J gave up 8 bases and V 4 bases, and 6 bases lay outside the gene matches. CDR3 sequence (DNA): TGCAGCGTTGGACAGGGGCATGAGGGCTACACCTTC. Translating it yields CSVGQGHEGYTF.

The chain employs TRBV3-1 and TRBJ2-1; D may correspond to TRBD1 or TRBD2 (5 bases each). Germline CDR1 reads LGHDT; CDR2 reads YNNKEL (reference sequence). Between the trimmed V and J ends, which lost 6 bases and 4 bases, there was a span of 25 bases. This CDR3 spans 18 amino acids. CDR3 coding DNA: TGTGCCAGCAGGCCGCGGCCGGGGCCAGCGGAAATATACAATGAGCAGTTCTTC. Translated, it gives CASRPRPGPAEIYNEQFF.